These 4 T cell receptor beta chains were sequenced from one sample in a study of blood T cell repertoires in COVID-19. Sequencing was performed with immunoSEQ multiplex PCR; in TCRdb, only in-frame clones are kept and a portion is missing. The sample shows about 420,000 clones, 70% to 90% of them seen only once. Sample: peripheral blood. These receptors all come from a man aged 18 to 30 with COVID-19, enrolled during active disease.

This clone appeared once. The DNA for the CDR3 is TGTGCCAGCAATAAAAGGGGGGGGTACGAGCCCCAGCATTTT. Translated: CASNKRGGYEPQHF. V is TRBV9 and J is TRBJ1-5, with D possibly matching TRBD1 (6 bases). Trimming stripped 6 bases from V and 8 bases from J, with 18 bases between. CDR1 is SGDLS and CDR2 is YYNGEE in the germline V gene. The CDR3 sequence is 14 residues long. Full variable domain (outside the CDR3, taken from reference TRBV9 and TRBJ1-5): DSGVTQTPKHLITATGQRVTLRCSPRSGDLSVYWYQQSLDQGLQFLIQYYNGEERAKGNILERFSAQQFPDLHSELNLSSLELGDSALYFCASNKRGGYEPQHFGDGTRLSIL.

This clone was recorded a few times. J is TRBJ1-5 and V is TRBV9; 7 bases map to TRBD1. The V and J ends lost 0 bases and 4 bases, in that order; junction bases with no gene match: 4. The length of the CDR3 is 15 residues. Germline lookup yields CDR1 SGDLS and CDR2 YYNGEE. DNA for the CDR3: TGTGCCAGCAGCGTAGACTCGACAGGGAATCAGCCCCAGCATTTT. This sequence encodes CASSVDSTGNQPQHF.

The CDR3 loop is CASSIVRGSEGYTF. The CDR3 nucleotides are TGTGCCAGTAGTATAGTCCGGGGAAGCGAGGGCTACACCTTC. The rearrangement links TRBV19 to TRBJ1-2; D not certain. Trimming stripped 1 base from V and 8 bases from J, with 14 bases between. Germline V gives CDR1 LNHDA, CDR2 SQIVND (reference sequence). The CDR3 totals 14 residues.

J is TRBJ1-5 and V is TRBV4-2; 7 nucleotides line up with TRBD1. V shed 0 bases and J 4 bases; nucleotides not matched to a gene: 6. CDR1 LGHNA and CDR2 YNFKEQ come from the germline V gene. The CDR3 has 16 amino acids. The CDR3 loop is CASSQDRPGQNQPQHF. DNA of the CDR3: TGTGCCAGCAGCCAAGATAGACCGGGACAGAATCAGCCCCAGCATTTT.